This TCR beta chain is drawn from a study of blood T cell repertoires in COVID-19. Study as a whole: The study drew acute and convalescent COVID-19 samples from the United States, Italy and Spain. PBMCs, B-cell-depleted T cells, or T cells provided the cDNA or gDNA that made up the material.

In the original workflow: Reference gene primer amplification yielded estimated nucleated cell counts. The data were produced by immunoSEQ multiplex PCR, yet TCRdb's version contains in-frame clones alone and is incomplete. V and J calls and clone size follow that table, whereas D and trimming were derived from the DNA. Altogether about 280,000 clones are present, approximately 89% being singletons, with the ten largest covering over 8%. Sequenced: peripheral blood. This TCR came from a man aged 40-49 years with active or convalescent COVID-19.

The CDR3 DNA sequence: TGCGCCACCGGGACAGGGAGCCACAATGAGCAGTTCTTC. It codes for CATGTGSHNEQFF. This rearrangement joins TRBV5-1 to TRBJ2-1, with 9 nucleotides matching TRBD1. This CDR3 has 13 residues. J gave up 5 bases and V 9 bases, and 6 bases lay outside the gene matches. Germline V gene data show CDR1 as SGHRS and CDR2 as YFSETQ.